This T cell receptor (beta chain) was recovered during a study of beta chain features in type 1 diabetes. As for the study in general: Healthy donors, compared against patients, showed similar age, gender and cell yields.

Notes on the study in general: In these data, an HLA type influence on TCRB rearrangement remained unresolved. Type 1 diabetes patients had VDJ junctions that carried fewer insertions and more deletions.

A heparinised blood draw that averaged about 120 mL was obtained once from each donor. Germline values: CDR1 SEHNR, CDR2 FQNEAQ (reference sequence). This CDR3 is 15 amino acids long. The germline V and J ends were trimmed by 0 bases and 4 bases, with 12 bases remaining between them. Since all of the isolated RNA was reverse transcribed, expressed TCRB transcripts were what got sequenced. Some clones are missing from TCRdb's copy, which holds only in-frame ones; the method was immunoSEQ multiplex PCR. The sample lists 200,000 to 250,000 clones, more than 9% occurring once. In its sample, this clone was seen once. The antigen is unknown.

This clonotype was obtained from a woman under 30 in good health. Sequencing used naive CD4+ T cells from blood. The J gene is TRBJ1-2, the V gene TRBV7-9; no reliable D call. DNA for the CDR3: TGTGCCAGCAGCTTAGCTCCCAGTGAAAGCTATGGCTACACCTTC. It codes for CASSLAPSESYGYTF.